This TCR beta chain was recovered during a study of blood T cell repertoires in COVID-19. The overall study: Acute and convalescent COVID-19 specimens originated in the United States, Italy and Spain. PBMCs, B-cell-depleted T cells, or T cells were the source of the cDNA or gDNA that made up the material.

The CDR3 is made up of 15 amino acids. The V and J ends lost 3 bases and 7 bases respectively, with 18 bases between them. From germline, CDR1 is KGHSH and CDR2 LQKENI. Per the original data handling: Reference gene primers were amplified, and this amplification served to estimate nucleated cell counts. The method was immunoSEQ multiplex PCR; TCRdb's version includes in-frame clones alone and lacks a portion of them. V and J calls and clone size are those listed in that table; D and trimming were worked out from the DNA. The sample lists 45,000 or so clones; roughly nine tenths were seen once. V usage is TRBV18 and J usage is TRBJ1-2, with D hard to call. This sequence originates from a human donor in a cohort sampled during active COVID-19. The sequencing input was peripheral blood. CDR3 DNA: TGTGCCAGCTCACCGTCTTCGGAATCCGGGGTTGGCTACACCTTC. Protein product: CASSPSSESGVGYTF.